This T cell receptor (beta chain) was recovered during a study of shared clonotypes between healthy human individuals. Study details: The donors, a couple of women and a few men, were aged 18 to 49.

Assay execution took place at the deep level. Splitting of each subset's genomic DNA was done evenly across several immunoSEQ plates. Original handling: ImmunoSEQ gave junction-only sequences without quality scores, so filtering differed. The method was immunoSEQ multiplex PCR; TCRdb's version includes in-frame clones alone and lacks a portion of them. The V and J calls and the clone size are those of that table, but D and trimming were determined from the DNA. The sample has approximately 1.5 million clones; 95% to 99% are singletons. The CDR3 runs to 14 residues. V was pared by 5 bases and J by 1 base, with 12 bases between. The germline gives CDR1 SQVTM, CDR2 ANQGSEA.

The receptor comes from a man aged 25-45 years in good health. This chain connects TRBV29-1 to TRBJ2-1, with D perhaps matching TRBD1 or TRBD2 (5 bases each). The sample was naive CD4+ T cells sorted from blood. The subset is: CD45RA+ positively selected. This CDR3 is CSVSGTASYNEQFF. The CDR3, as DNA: TGCAGCGTTTCCGGGACGGCATCCTACAATGAGCAGTTCTTC.